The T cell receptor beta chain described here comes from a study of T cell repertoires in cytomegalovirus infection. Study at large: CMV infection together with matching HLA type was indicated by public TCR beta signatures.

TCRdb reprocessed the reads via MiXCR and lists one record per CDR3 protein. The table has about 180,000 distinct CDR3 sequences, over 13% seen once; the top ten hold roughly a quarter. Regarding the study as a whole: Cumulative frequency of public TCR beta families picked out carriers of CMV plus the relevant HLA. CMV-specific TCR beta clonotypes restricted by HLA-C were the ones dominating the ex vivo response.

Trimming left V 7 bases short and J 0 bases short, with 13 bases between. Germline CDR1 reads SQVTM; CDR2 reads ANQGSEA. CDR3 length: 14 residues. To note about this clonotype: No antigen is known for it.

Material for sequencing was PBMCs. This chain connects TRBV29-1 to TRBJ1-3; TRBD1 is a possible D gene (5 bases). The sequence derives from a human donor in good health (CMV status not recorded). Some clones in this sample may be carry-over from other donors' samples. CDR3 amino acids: CSARDGHSGNTIYF. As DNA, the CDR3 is TGCAGCGCTCGGGACGGACACTCTGGAAACACCATATATTTT.